The clone carrying this TCR beta chain was counted a single time. The authors' processing: Amplification from reference gene primers served as the basis for estimated nucleated cell counts. Here immunoSEQ multiplex PCR was the method, and the copy in TCRdb shows in-frame clones only, minus some. Clonal size and the V and J genes are those of that table, whereas D and trimming came from the DNA. The top ten clones hold about 16% of a sample with tens of thousands of clones, roughly 80% of them seen once. This sample stems from a study of blood T cell repertoires in COVID-19. As for the study in general: COVID-19 samples collected from the United States, Italy and Spain covered acute and convalescent phases. The cDNA or gDNA used as material had been derived from T cells, B-cell-depleted T cells, or PBMCs.

The CDR3 runs to 17 residues. Germline V gene lookup returns CDR1 MDHEN and CDR2 SYDVKM. Trimming took off 6 bases at V and 2 bases at J, with 22 bases between the two ends. The sample comprised peripheral blood. The chain recombines TRBV28 with TRBJ2-5; D possibly corresponds to TRBD2 (7 bases). The sequence was collected from an elderly man with active COVID-19. The CDR3 sequence is CASSTPGAGTMQETQYF. The CDR3, as DNA: TGTGCCAGCAGCACGCCTGGAGCGGGGACAATGCAAGAGACCCAGTACTTC. Looking up the rest from reference TRBV28 and TRBJ2-5 gives the full variable domain: DVKVTQSSRYLVKRTGEKVFLECVQDMDHENMFWYRQDPGLGLRLIYFSYDVKMKEKGDIPEGYSVSREKKERFSLILESASTNQTSMYLCASSTPGAGTMQETQYFGPGTRLLVL.